These 24 T cell receptor beta chains were all obtained from the same sample, sequenced in a study of shared clonotypes between healthy human individuals (dated by TCRdb to the early 2020s). Library preparation employed the immunoSEQ multiplex PCR assay. TCRdb took over this immuneACCESS table, retaining in-frame rearrangements with V and J assigned. Such tables are incomplete; in checked studies, under half of the missing clones stem from an unresolved V gene, and the remainder is unexplained. The sample records some 2.1 million clones, around 95% of which are singletons. The ten top clones hold over 1.5% of the sample. For the CD8 naive samples, CD45RO-negative cells were positively selected for CCR7, yielding a CD45RA+CCR7+ population from which TemRA cells were excluded. The sequenced material came from naive CD8+ T cells from PBMCs. The sample's cell subset or site label, decoded: CD45RA+CCR7+. Every receptor here comes from a man between 18 and 35 years old in good health. Some clones in this sample may be carry-over from other donors' samples.

The rearrangement uses TRBV5-1 and TRBJ2-5; maybe TRBD1 (6 bases). V dropped 0 bases and J dropped 7 bases, with 19 bases sitting between them. From germline, CDR1 is SGHRS and CDR2 YFSETQ. The CDR3 sequence is 16 residues long. CDR3 nucleotide sequence: TGCGCCAGCAGCTTGGTAGGCAGGGGTGCCTTGGGGACCCAGTACTTC. Protein product: CASSLVGRGALGTQYF. The whole variable domain, filled in from reference TRBV5-1 and TRBJ2-5, reads KAGVTQTPRYLIKTRGQQVTLSCSPISGHRSVSWYQQTPGQGLQFLFEYFSETQRNKGNFPGRFSGRQFSNSRSEMNVSTLELGDSALYLCASSLVGRGALGTQYFGPGTRLLVL.

Details on this clone: At one boundary the junction diverges from the germline segment, which might be a read error. The chain employs TRBV19 and TRBJ1-1; D call uncertain. Germline-derived CDR1 and CDR2 are LNHDA and SQIVND (reference sequence). The CDR3 is 14 residues long. CDR3 loop: CASSILEMKTEAFF. Here the CDR3 DNA reads TGTGCCAGTAGTATCTTAGAGATGAAGACTGAAGCTTTCTTT.

In this sample, this clone turned up once. The chain has TRBV13 and TRBJ2-1; D ambiguous. Germline assignment: CDR1 PRHDT and CDR2 FYEKMQ (reference sequence). Deletions cut 5 bases from V and 1 base from J, with 6 bases between. The CDR3 sequence is 13 residues long. The DNA of the CDR3 is TGTGCCAGCAGCCCAAGGTCCTACAATGAGCAGTTCTTC. Amino acid sequence: CASSPRSYNEQFF.

The chain links TRBV9 to TRBJ2-6; D unresolved. V dropped 4 bases and J dropped 0 bases, with 11 bases sitting between them. The germline gives CDR1 SGDLS, CDR2 YYNGEE. The CDR3 runs 16 residues. The DNA for the CDR3 is TGTGCCAGCAGCAAAACCAGGCTCTCTGGGGCCAACGTCCTGACTTTC. It is translated as CASSKTRLSGANVLTF.

The V call is TRBV5-1, the J call TRBJ1-2, with D unresolved. CDR1 is SGHRS and CDR2 is YFSETQ in the germline V gene. This CDR3 contains 16 residues. Trimming shortened V by 4 bases and J by 3 bases, and 19 bases separated the two germline ends. CDR3: CASSAVPGSVDYGYTF. In DNA form, the CDR3 reads TGCGCCAGCAGCGCCGTCCCCGGGAGTGTTGACTATGGCTACACCTTC.

The chain carries TRBV7-6 and TRBJ1-2, with 8 bases that match TRBD1. The CDR3 covers 13 residues. CDR1 is SGHVS and CDR2 is FNYEAQ in the germline V gene. V lost 4 bases, J lost 7 bases, and 5 bases stayed unmatched. The CDR3 DNA sequence: TGTGCCAGCAGCTCCGGACAGGGAACTGGCTACACCTTC. Protein product: CASSSGQGTGYTF.

The chain carries TRBV4-2 and TRBJ2-7; TRBD2 aligns across 13 bases. The V and J ends lost 0 bases and 9 bases, in that order; junction bases with no gene match: 11. The CDR3 is 17 amino acids. CDR1 and CDR2 from the germline V gene are LGHNA and YNFKEQ. CDR3 coding DNA: TGTGCCAGCAGCCAAGATGCCGAGGGACTAGCGGGGAGGGTGCAGTACTTC. Protein: CASSQDAEGLAGRVQYF.

V gene TRBV27 combines with J gene TRBJ1-1, with 9 bases aligning to TRBD1. This CDR3 comprises 16 residues. CDR1 is MNHEY, CDR2 SMNVEV, per germline (reference sequence). With 6 bases clipped from V and 4 bases from J, the junction kept 12 bases outside the gene matches. The DNA of the CDR3 is TGTGCCAGCAGGTTAGAGGCAGGGGACAGGGTCACTGAAGCTTTCTTT. Translated, it gives CASRLEAGDRVTEAFF.

J is TRBJ2-7 and V is TRBV19; tentative D call: TRBD1 (6 bases). V lost 6 bases and J 2 bases, leaving 11 bases between the germline ends. The CDR3 consists of 13 residues. Germline-derived CDR1 and CDR2 are LNHDA and SQIVND (reference sequence). CDR3 bases: TGTGCCAGTAGGGGCAGGGGAGCCTACGAGCAGTACTTC. Its protein is CASRGRGAYEQYF.

On this clone itself: With a much larger clone just one base away, this may be a read error. The V and J genes are TRBV5-5 and TRBJ2-7; D call uncertain. Per the germline V gene, CDR1 is SGHKS and CDR2 is YYEKEE (reference sequence). CDR3 length equals 13 residues. The V and J ends lost 0 bases and 0 bases respectively, with 4 bases between them. For the CDR3, the DNA is TGTGCCAGCAGCTTGGGCAGCTCCTACGAGCAGTACTTC. Translating gives CASSLGSSYEQYF.

The gene calls are TRBV2 and TRBJ1-5; D possibly corresponds to TRBD1 (6 bases). Deletions cut 3 bases from V and 0 bases from J, with 15 bases between. The germline gives CDR1 SNHLY, CDR2 FYNNEI. The CDR3 is 17 amino acids. CDR3 sequence: CASSDPYREPSNQPQHF. Written as DNA, the CDR3 is TGTGCCAGCAGTGACCCATACAGGGAACCTAGCAATCAGCCCCAGCATTTT. Combining the CDR3 with reference TRBV2 and TRBJ1-5 gives the whole variable domain EPEVTQTPSHQVTQMGQEVILRCVPISNHLYFYWYRQILGQKVEFLVSFYNNEISEKSEIFDDQFSVERPDGSNFTLKIRSTKLEDSAMYFCASSDPYREPSNQPQHFGDGTRLSIL.

The chain links TRBV7-2 to TRBJ2-5; D unclear. The CDR3 is 11 amino acids. Germline CDR1 reads SGHTA; CDR2 reads FQGNSA. V lost 5 bases and J lost 3, with 4 bases in between. The CDR3 spells CASSEEETQYF. The CDR3 nucleotides are TGTGCCAGCAGCGAAGAAGAGACCCAGTACTTC.

This clone was seen once. V usage is TRBV5-6 and J usage is TRBJ2-2; TRBD1 aligns across 7 bases. The CDR3 has 15 amino acids. Germline CDR1 and CDR2: SGHDT and YYEEEE. Trimming cost V 4 bases and J 9 bases; bases outside gene matches: 12. The CDR3 region has the DNA TGTGCCAGCAGCCCAACAGGGGCCTTAAGGCGGGAGCTGTTTTTT. It yields the protein CASSPTGALRRELFF.

The chain has TRBV28 and TRBJ2-7; TRBD2 matches 9 bases. The junction had 16 bases not matched to a gene; V was cut back by 6 bases and J by 4 bases. The V gene's germline CDR1 is MDHEN and CDR2 SYDVKM. This CDR3 spans 17 amino acids. In nucleotides, the CDR3 is TGTGCCAGCAGCCTGGCCGGGGTTAGCGGGAGTCAGTACGAGCAGTACTTC. As protein: CASSLAGVSGSQYEQYF.

This chain joins TRBV11-2 and TRBJ1-5, with unresolved D. Trimming took off 2 bases at V and 4 bases at J, with 9 bases between the two ends. Germline V gene sequence: CDR1 SGHAT, CDR2 FQNNGV. This CDR3 comprises 14 residues. The CDR3 region is CASSLSRGNQPQHF. CDR3 bases: TGTGCCAGCAGCTTATCCCGTGGGAATCAGCCCCAGCATTTT.

The chain employs TRBV30 and TRBJ1-2; no definite D call. The V and J ends lost 0 bases and 8 bases respectively, with 16 bases between them. The CDR3 consists of 14 residues. Germline CDR1 GTSNPN, CDR2 SVGIG (reference sequence). The DNA for the CDR3 is TGTGCCTGGAGTGTAGTGGGTTTGAGCGAAGGCTACACCTTC. Residues: CAWSVVGLSEGYTF.

Details on this clone: This sample also contains other DNA sequences that code for the same CDR3. The chain is built from TRBV9 and TRBJ2-7; D gene unclear. Germline V gene lookup returns CDR1 SGDLS and CDR2 YYNGEE. CDR3 length: 13 residues. Trimming left V 0 bases short and J 3 bases short, with 7 bases between. CDR3 DNA: TGTGCCAGCAGCGTAGCCCCCAGCTACGAGCAGTACTTC. Translation: CASSVAPSYEQYF.

This sequence joins TRBV7-9 and TRBJ1-1, with 9 bases lining up with TRBD1. The germline gives CDR1 SEHNR, CDR2 FQNEAQ (reference sequence). This CDR3 is built from 16 residues. V shed 4 bases, J shed 5 bases, and the junction held 11 bases outside the gene matches. CDR3 DNA: TGTGCCAGCAGCTCGAAATTGGGACAGGGAGGGACTGAAGCTTTCTTT. As protein: CASSSKLGQGGTEAFF.

The chain uses TRBV29-1 and TRBJ2-1; D not resolved. The CDR3 runs 17 residues. Germline CDR1 and CDR2: SQVTM and ANQGSEA. V lost 1 base to trimming and J lost 4 bases, with 20 bases between them. The CDR3 reads CSVEGPLSGHIYNEQFF. The CDR3 bases are TGCAGCGTTGAAGGACCCTTATCCGGGCACATATACAATGAGCAGTTCTTC.

The chain couples TRBV14 to TRBJ2-1; perhaps TRBD2 as D (5 bases). CDR1 is SGHDN, CDR2 FVKESK, per germline. V lost 2 bases to trimming and J lost 2 bases, with 10 bases between them. This CDR3 region has 15 residues. This CDR3 reads CASSQLVGAYNEQFF. In nucleotides, the CDR3 is TGTGCCAGCAGCCAATTGGTCGGGGCCTACAATGAGCAGTTCTTC. Using reference TRBV14 and TRBJ2-1 for the parts outside the CDR3, the full variable domain is EAGVTQFPSHSVIEKGQTVTLRCDPISGHDNLYWYRRVMGKEIKFLLHFVKESKQDESGMPNNRFLAERTGGTYSTLKVQPAELEDSGVYFCASSQLVGAYNEQFFGPGTRLTVL.

V usage is TRBV4-1 and J usage is TRBJ1-2; 10 bases align to TRBD1. The CDR3 has 16 residues. V shed 0 bases, J shed 12 bases, and the junction held 13 bases outside the gene matches. Germline V gene lookup returns CDR1 MGHRA and CDR2 YSYEKL. As DNA, the CDR3 is TGCGCCAGCAGCCAAGATGAGCTGGGACAGGGGCCCTCCAACACCTTC. Amino acids: CASSQDELGQGPSNTF.

The rearrangement uses TRBV18 and TRBJ2-7; TRBD1 matches at 8 bases. The CDR3 is 16 amino acids. Germline V gives CDR1 KGHSH, CDR2 LQKENI. The V segment lost 3 bases and the J segment 0 bases; nucleotides outside the gene matches: 7. As DNA, the CDR3 is TGTGCCAGCTCACCTGAGGGACAGGCTAGCTCCTACGAGCAGTACTTC. Protein: CASSPEGQASSYEQYF.

V gene TRBV6-5 combines with J gene TRBJ2-5; the D gene is possibly TRBD2 (5 bases). CDR1 is MNHEY and CDR2 is SVGAGI in the germline V gene. The CDR3 contains 12 residues. V shed 5 bases and J shed 5 bases, with 9 bases lying between them. The CDR3 spells CASSTSGETQYF. CDR3 in DNA: TGTGCCAGCAGTACTAGTGGGGAGACCCAGTACTTC.

The rearrangement uses TRBV27 and TRBJ1-1, with D perhaps TRBD1 (5 bases). Germline assignment: CDR1 MNHEY and CDR2 SMNVEV (reference sequence). This CDR3 is 15 amino acids long. The V end lost 4 bases, the J end lost 1 base, and 13 bases lay between the germline ends. CDR3 sequence reads: CASSSDIPPNTEAFF. DNA of the CDR3: TGTGCCAGCAGTTCGGACATCCCCCCGAACACTGAAGCTTTCTTT.